This TCR beta chain was sequenced during a study of blood T cell repertoires in COVID-19. Original methodology: By means of reference gene primer amplification, nucleated cell counts were estimated. Using immunoSEQ multiplex PCR, the repertoire was profiled, and TCRdb retains in-frame clones only, with some absent. Clone size and the V and J calls come from that table; the DNA yielded D and trimming. The sample gives about 300,000 clones, 70% to 90% of which show up once; about 4.2% is in the top ten. Germline loops: CDR1 SGHRS, CDR2 YFSETQ. V lost 0 bases and J 6 bases, leaving 6 bases between the germline ends. The CDR3 totals 12 residues.

This TCR derives from a man aged 25 to 45 who had recovered from COVID-19. The sample comprised PBMCs or T cells enriched from blood (not recorded which). J is TRBJ1-2 and V is TRBV5-1; D is undetermined. The CDR3 region is CASSLDADGYTF. DNA for the CDR3: TGCGCCAGCAGCTTGGACGCGGATGGCTACACCTTC.